This T cell receptor (beta chain) was retrieved from a study of blood T cell repertoires in COVID-19. Method: immunoSEQ multiplex PCR; TCRdb's copy keeps in-frame clones and lacks some. The sample yields about 120,000 clones, 90% seen once. The CDR3 runs 15 residues. Germline trimming cut 2 bases from V and 8 bases from J; bases unmatched to any gene: 11. Germline V gene lookup returns CDR1 LGHDT and CDR2 YNNKEL (reference sequence). This chain uses TRBV3-1 (or the pseudogene TRBV3-2) with TRBJ1-2; TRBD1 matches 7 bases. Sequenced sample: peripheral blood. This clonotype was obtained from a man aged 50 or older with active COVID-19. The CDR3 DNA reads as TGTGCCAGCAGCCAAAGGGGGACAGCTAATGGGGGCTACACCTTC. The encoded protein is CASSQRGTANGGYTF.